The clone carrying this T cell receptor beta chain was counted once. The sample contains more than one DNA sequence encoding this CDR3. These data come from a study of shared clonotypes between healthy human individuals. The length of the CDR3 is 14 residues. The V end lost 2 bases, the J end lost 2 bases, and 7 bases lay between the germline ends. From germline, CDR1 is MNHEY and CDR2 SMNVEV (reference sequence). Sequencing used immunoSEQ multiplex PCR; TCRdb keeps in-frame clones, though not all of them. The table shows 2 million to 2.5 million clones, with approximately 94% occurring only once. Specimen: naive CD4+ T cells sorted from blood. Subset defined: CD45RA+ positively selected. This rearrangement joins TRBV27 to TRBJ1-5; no firm D call. This clonotype originated in a young man in good health. The CDR3 protein is CASSLNGGNQPQHF. In DNA, the CDR3 is TGTGCCAGCAGTTTAAATGGTGGCAATCAGCCCCAGCATTTT.